The T cell receptor (beta chain) described here comes from a study of Ad26.COV2.S vaccination and SARS-CoV-2 variants. The overall study: Donor was one of the participants in the Ad26.COV2.S arm of the COV1001 trial.

This CDR3 spans 13 amino acids. V dropped 2 bases and J dropped 3 bases, with 8 bases sitting between them. Germline V gene lookup returns CDR1 SGHNT and CDR2 YYREEE (reference sequence). Method: immunoSEQ multiplex PCR; TCRdb's copy keeps in-frame clones and lacks some. The data contain about 370,000 clones, roughly nine tenths of them singletons. Treatment described: 15 to 20 received Ad26.COV2.S at low or high dose, single or two shots; several received placebo; per-sample allocation not given. It was on day 63 after the first vaccine or placebo injection that samples were taken. An Ad26 vector that expressed Wuhan-strain SARS-CoV-2 spike constituted the vaccine. The table lists this clone with a count of one.

This material consisted of peripheral blood, taken in a trial of Ad26.COV2.S vaccine versus placebo. This TCR derives from a person between 18 and 65 years old who received the Ad26.COV2.S COVID-19 vaccine or a placebo. The chain recombines TRBV5-4 with TRBJ2-5; no reliable D call. CDR3 in DNA: TGTGCCAGCAGCTTCTCTCGAGAAGAGACCCAGTACTTC. Translated: CASSFSREETQYF.